In this sample, the clone carrying this T cell receptor beta chain turned up a few times. Its antigen remains unknown. The PCR contained 60 Vbeta and 13 Jbeta primers. The repertoire was sequenced with immunoSEQ multiplex PCR; TCRdb's copy has only in-frame clones and lacks some. The table includes about 110,000 clones, approximately 11% detected once. This entry is derived from a study of cytomegalovirus exposure and HLA in healthy donors. Study outcomes and limitations: When a later analysis was performed, an Asian-associated ancestry cluster reportedly had fewer N-insertions than the roughly 690-donor mean.

Material for sequencing was PBMCs. This sequence originates from a man in his forties or fifties in good health and CMV-seropositive.

The CDR3 nucleotides are TGTGCCAGCAGCTTGTGGCGGTACAATGAGCAGTTCTTC. Its translation: CASSLWRYNEQFF. This chain uses TRBV7-8 with TRBJ2-1; D unresolved. The germline gives CDR1 SGHVS, CDR2 FQNEAQ. The CDR3 sequence is 13 residues long. Deletions cut 3 bases from V and 4 bases from J, with 7 bases between.